This TCR beta chain was observed in a study of T cell responses to AZD1222 COVID-19 vaccine. Study information: Doses given second, at about 4 or about 12 weeks, were pooled. Study observations and caveats: The peak T cell response came first, and repertoires were sampled only after it. White British donors predominated, females outnumbered males, and clonal diversity was possibly underestimated. Mapped onto spike, vaccine-associated CD4 TCRs spanned it and were dominant at 160-218 and 743-854.

Produced via immunoSEQ multiplex PCR; TCRdb's table is partial and in-frame only. The sample includes 130,000 or so clones, about nine tenths of them seen just once. On this clone itself: Its antigen remains unknown.

The source material was peripheral blood, sampled on day 0 of AZD1222 vaccination. This receptor was identified in an adult in good health.

The CDR3 DNA follows: TGTGCCAGCAACCCTAGCGGGCACACCGGGGAGCTGTTTTTT. As protein: CASNPSGHTGELFF. The rearrangement joins TRBV3-1 (or the pseudogene TRBV3-2) to TRBJ2-2; TRBD2 agrees at 8 bases. This CDR3 comprises 14 residues. Germline trimming cut 7 bases from V and 3 bases from J; bases unmatched to any gene: 4. CDR1 and CDR2 (germline): LGHDT, YNNKEL (reference sequence).